The 18 T cell receptor beta chains in this list originate from one sample, sequenced in a study of T cells in Graves' hyperthyroidism and ophthalmopathy. The TCR beta CDR3 regions underwent amplification using RNA transcripts as the source. The HTBI primer set drove a first-round RT-PCR of the TCR CDR3. MiXCR, run by TCRdb on the multiplex PCR reads, gives a single entry per CDR3 protein. The table has 600,000 to 750,000 distinct CDR3 sequences, approximately 15% seen once; the top ten hold about 16%. Source material: blood. Receptor source: a man between 50 and 59 years old with Graves' hyperthyroidism.

This clonotype was seen only a few times. The rearrangement links TRBV2 to TRBJ2-1; D is possibly TRBD2 (6 bases). Trimming shortened V by 3 bases and J by 4 bases, and 16 bases separated the two germline ends. Germline-derived CDR1 and CDR2 are SNHLY and FYNNEI. The CDR3 runs to 16 residues. The CDR3: CASSEDYMSLYNEQFF. The CDR3 DNA follows: TGTGCCAGCAGTGAGGACTACATGTCTTTGTACAATGAGCAGTTCTTC.

This clonotype was found many times. The gene calls are TRBV5-5 and TRBJ1-2, with a tentative D call TRBD1 (5 bases). Germline assignment: CDR1 SGHKS and CDR2 YYEKEE (reference sequence). Trimming took 4 bases from V and 8 from J, leaving 18 bases between them. The CDR3 consists of 14 residues. The CDR3 region is CASSPVGVGGGYTF. The DNA for the CDR3 is TGTGCCAGCAGCCCGGTAGGGGTCGGCGGCGGCTACACCTTC.

This clonotype showed up many times. The gene calls are TRBV7-2 and TRBJ2-5, with TRBD1 as a possible D gene (5 bases). Germline V gene lookup returns CDR1 SGHTA and CDR2 FQGNSA. Deletions cut 1 base from V and 4 bases from J, with 13 bases between. This CDR3 has 15 residues. The CDR3 bases are TGTGCCAGCAGCTTAGGCAGGGTGTTGGGAGAGACCCAGTACTTC. Translated, it gives CASSLGRVLGETQYF.

The genes are TRBV15 and TRBJ2-1; 7 nucleotides agree with TRBD1. Germline values: CDR1 LNHNV, CDR2 YYDKDF (reference sequence). The CDR3 loop spans 16 amino acids. The V and J ends lost 3 bases and 4 bases, in that order; junction bases with no gene match: 9. CDR3 DNA sequence: TGTGCCACCAGCAGTAGTAGGGACAGATTATACAATGAGCAGTTCTTC. Translation: CATSSSRDRLYNEQFF. The full variable domain, rest sourced from reference TRBV15 and TRBJ2-1, is DAMVIQNPRYQVTQFGKPVTLSCSQTLNHNVMYWYQQKSSQAPKLLFHYYDKDFNNEADTPDNFQSRRPNTSFCFLDIRSPGLGDTAMYLCATSSSRDRLYNEQFFGPGTRLTVL.

This chain connects TRBV27 to TRBJ1-4; 7 nucleotides match TRBD1. Germline lookup yields CDR1 MNHEY and CDR2 SMNVEV (reference sequence). Unmatched junction bases numbered 9, after V lost 6 bases and J lost 8 bases. The CDR3 runs 14 residues. The CDR3 DNA follows: TGTGCCAGCAGCCCTGACAGGGCTGAAGAAAAACTGTTTTTT. This sequence encodes CASSPDRAEEKLFF. Complete variable domain (other parts from reference TRBV27 and TRBJ1-4): EAQVTQNPRYLITVTGKKLTVTCSQNMNHEYMSWYRQDPGLGLRQIYYSMNVEVTDKGDVPEGYKVSRKEKRNFPLILESPSPNQTSLYFCASSPDRAEEKLFFGSGTQLSVL.

V and J are TRBV3-1 and TRBJ1-2; D not resolved. Trimming stripped 0 bases from V and 0 bases from J, with 11 bases between. Germline V gives CDR1 LGHDT, CDR2 YNNKEL (reference sequence). CDR3 length equals 16 residues. The CDR3 sequence is CASSQEAGKANYGYTF. Here the CDR3 DNA reads TGTGCCAGCAGCCAAGAAGCGGGGAAAGCTAACTATGGCTACACCTTC.

This clonotype occurred a few times. The rearrangement links TRBV19 to TRBJ1-5; 9 bases line up with TRBD1. Germline CDR1 and CDR2: LNHDA and SQIVND (reference sequence). V lost 10 bases to trimming and J lost 2 bases; unmatched junction nucleotides: 12. The CDR3 is 16 residues long. The CDR3 sequence: CATKDRGGIGNQPQHF. CDR3 DNA sequence: TGTGCCACCAAGGACAGGGGCGGCATTGGCAATCAGCCCCAGCATTTT.

This clonotype was seen at least ten times. The chain joins TRBV6-5 to TRBJ2-7, with D perhaps assigned TRBD1 or TRBD2 (5 bases each). Per germline, CDR1 MNHEY and CDR2 SVGAGI. The CDR3 is made up of 13 amino acids. V lost 2 bases and J lost 3, with 8 bases in between. CDR3 in amino acids: CASSYGTDYEQYF. The DNA of the CDR3 is TGTGCCAGCAGTTACGGGACGGACTACGAGCAGTACTTC.

This clonotype was detected only a few times. V gene TRBV28 combines with J gene TRBJ1-5; D is perhaps TRBD1 (6 bases). Germline V gene data show CDR1 as MDHEN and CDR2 as SYDVKM. CDR3 size: 14 residues. V was clipped by 7 bases and J by 2 bases, with 12 bases between them. The DNA for the CDR3 is TGTGCCAGCACCGGGGGGGCGGGCAATCAGCCCCAGCATTTT. It encodes CASTGGAGNQPQHF.

This clonotype was detected a few times. The chain links TRBV6-2 or TRBV6-3 to TRBJ2-3, with TRBD2 identical over 12 bases. Germline trimming cut 7 bases from V and 11 bases from J; bases unmatched to any gene: 19. CDR1 and CDR2 (germline): MNHEY, SVGEGT. The CDR3 runs 17 residues. The CDR3 nucleotides are TGTGCCAGCACCTCAAGTGGGACTAGCGGGCCAAGGTTCAGGCAGTATTTT. It translates to CASTSSGTSGPRFRQYF.

With respect to this clonotype: A read error may explain this, as a much larger clone is one base away. V gene TRBV11-2 combines with J gene TRBJ2-3, with D tentatively TRBD1 (5 bases). The CDR3 runs 15 residues. Germline values: CDR1 SGHAT, CDR2 FQNNGV. For the CDR3, the DNA is TGTGCCAGCAGTTTTCAGGGAATTAGCACAGATGCGCAGTATTTT. Amino acids: CASSFQGISTDAQYF.

This clonotype was observed at least ten times. V is TRBV29-1 and J is TRBJ2-7; the match to TRBD2 covers 10 bases. Germline assignment: CDR1 SQVTM and CDR2 ANQGSEA. The CDR3 is made up of 14 amino acids. V shed 0 bases and J 7 bases; nucleotides not matched to a gene: 6. In nucleotides, the CDR3 is TGCAGCGTTGAAGACGCTAGCGGGAGACAGGAGCAGTACTTC. Residues: CSVEDASGRQEQYF.

In this sample, this clonotype turned up many times. The chain couples TRBV24-1 to TRBJ2-3, with 7 bases lining up with TRBD1. The CDR3 totals 15 residues. V gave up 4 bases and J gave up 2 bases; unmatched junction bases: 5. Germline lookup yields CDR1 KGHDR and CDR2 SFDVKD. The CDR3 sequence: CATSDSGTATDTQYF. The CDR3 coding sequence is TGTGCCACCAGTGACTCCGGGACAGCCACAGATACGCAGTATTTT.

The gene calls are TRBV19 and TRBJ1-1; 10 bases are a match to TRBD1. This CDR3 region has 14 residues. With 4 bases clipped from V and 5 bases from J, the junction kept 4 bases outside the gene matches. From germline, CDR1 is LNHDA and CDR2 SQIVND (reference sequence). Here the CDR3 reads CASSTWTGGTEAFF. In DNA form, the CDR3 reads TGTGCCAGTAGTACTTGGACAGGGGGAACTGAAGCTTTCTTT.

The rearrangement links TRBV2 to TRBJ2-1; 14 bases align to TRBD2. Germline V gene data show CDR1 as SNHLY and CDR2 as FYNNEI. CDR3 size: 18 residues. V dropped 6 bases and J dropped 0; count of bases not matched to a gene: 7. The DNA for the CDR3 is TGTGCCAGCAGATCGGGACTAGCGGGAGAGTTCTCCTACAATGAGCAGTTCTTC. Protein sequence: CASRSGLAGEFSYNEQFF.

This chain joins TRBV10-3 and TRBJ2-3; 12 bases match TRBD2. Germline assignment: CDR1 ENHRY and CDR2 SYGVKD. V lost 4 bases and J lost 3; bases outside the gene matches: 2. The CDR3 contains 15 residues. In DNA, the CDR3 is TGTGCCATCAGTGGAACTAGCGGGAGGACAGATACGCAGTATTTT. Translation gives CAISGTSGRTDTQYF.

This clonotype has only a few counts. This sequence joins TRBV5-5 and TRBJ2-3; no clear D gene. This CDR3 has 14 amino acids. Deletions cut 4 bases from V and 6 bases from J, with 15 bases between. Per germline, CDR1 SGHKS and CDR2 YYEKEE (reference sequence). The CDR3 protein is CASSPPVSPDTQYF. The CDR3 nucleotides read TGTGCCAGCAGCCCCCCCGTGAGCCCGGATACGCAGTATTTT.

The CDR3 DNA reads as TGTGCCAGCAACCCCGGGAGGCAGGGAAATCAGCCCCAGCATTTT. Encoded protein: CASNPGRQGNQPQHF. The chain has TRBV6-5 and TRBJ1-5; maybe TRBD1 (5 bases). The germline V gene has CDR1 MNHEY and CDR2 SVGAGI. The CDR3 totals 15 residues. V was clipped by 7 bases and J by 4 bases, with 17 bases between them.